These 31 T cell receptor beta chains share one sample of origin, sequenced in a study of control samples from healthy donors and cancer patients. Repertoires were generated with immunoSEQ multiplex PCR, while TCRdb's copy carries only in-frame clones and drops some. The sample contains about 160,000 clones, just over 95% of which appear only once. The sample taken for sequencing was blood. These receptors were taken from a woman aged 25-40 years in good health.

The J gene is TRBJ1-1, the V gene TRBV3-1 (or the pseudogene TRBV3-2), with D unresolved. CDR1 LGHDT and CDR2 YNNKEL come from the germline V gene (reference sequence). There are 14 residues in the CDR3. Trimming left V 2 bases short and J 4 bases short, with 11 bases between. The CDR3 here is CASSQLGGSTEAFF. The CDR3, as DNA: TGTGCCAGCAGCCAATTAGGAGGGAGCACTGAAGCTTTCTTT.

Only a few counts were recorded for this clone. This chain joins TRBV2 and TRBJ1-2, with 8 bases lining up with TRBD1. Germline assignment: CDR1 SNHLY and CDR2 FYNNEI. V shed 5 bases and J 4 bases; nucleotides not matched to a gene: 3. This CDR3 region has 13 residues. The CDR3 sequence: CASSSDRVYGYTF. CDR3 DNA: TGTGCCAGCAGTTCGGACAGGGTCTATGGCTACACCTTC.

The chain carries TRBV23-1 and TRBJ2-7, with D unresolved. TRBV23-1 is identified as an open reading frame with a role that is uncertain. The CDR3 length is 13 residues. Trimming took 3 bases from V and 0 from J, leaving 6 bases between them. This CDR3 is CASSHFFSYEQYF. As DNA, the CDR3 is TGCGCCAGCAGTCATTTCTTCTCCTACGAGCAGTACTTC.

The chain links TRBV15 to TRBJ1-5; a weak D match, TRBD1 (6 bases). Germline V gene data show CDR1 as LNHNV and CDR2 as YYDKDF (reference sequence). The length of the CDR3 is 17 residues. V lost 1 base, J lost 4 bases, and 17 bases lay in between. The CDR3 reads CATSRGGAGLWNQPQHF. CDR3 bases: TGTGCCACCAGCAGAGGGGGGGCCGGACTATGGAATCAGCCCCAGCATTTT.

In DNA form, the CDR3 reads TGTGCCAGCAGTCAATGGGGCGTGGAGGAAAAACTGTTTTTT. Protein product: CASSQWGVEEKLFF. The V call is TRBV6-2 or TRBV6-3, the J call TRBJ1-4, with a possible D match to TRBD1 (5 bases). Germline V gives CDR1 MNHEY, CDR2 SVGEGT. V lost 5 bases, J lost 8 bases, and 15 bases lay in between. The CDR3 has 14 amino acids.

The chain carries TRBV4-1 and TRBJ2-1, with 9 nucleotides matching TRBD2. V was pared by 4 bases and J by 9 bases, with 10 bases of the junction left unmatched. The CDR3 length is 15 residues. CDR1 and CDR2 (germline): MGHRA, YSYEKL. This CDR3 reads CASSLGGGRACEQFF. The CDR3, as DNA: TGCGCCAGCAGCCTCGGAGGCGGGAGGGCTTGTGAGCAGTTCTTC.

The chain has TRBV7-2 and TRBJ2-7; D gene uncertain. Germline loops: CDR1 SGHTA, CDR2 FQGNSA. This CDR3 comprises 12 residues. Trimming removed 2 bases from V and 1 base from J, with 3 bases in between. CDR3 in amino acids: CASSLKSYEQYF. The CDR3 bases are TGTGCCAGCAGCTTAAAGTCCTACGAGCAGTACTTC.

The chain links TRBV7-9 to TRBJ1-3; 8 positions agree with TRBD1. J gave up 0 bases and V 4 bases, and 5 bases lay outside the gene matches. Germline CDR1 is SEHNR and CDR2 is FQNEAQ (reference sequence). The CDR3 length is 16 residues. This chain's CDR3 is CASSSPGQDSGNTIYF. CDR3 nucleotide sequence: TGTGCCAGCAGCTCTCCGGGACAGGACTCTGGAAACACCATATATTTT.

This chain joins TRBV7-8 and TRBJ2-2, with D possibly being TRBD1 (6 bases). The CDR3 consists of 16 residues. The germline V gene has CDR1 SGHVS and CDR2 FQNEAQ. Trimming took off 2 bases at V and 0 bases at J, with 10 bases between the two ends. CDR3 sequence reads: CASSLWGRANTGELFF. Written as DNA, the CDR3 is TGTGCCAGCAGCTTATGGGGGCGCGCGAACACCGGGGAGCTGTTTTTT.

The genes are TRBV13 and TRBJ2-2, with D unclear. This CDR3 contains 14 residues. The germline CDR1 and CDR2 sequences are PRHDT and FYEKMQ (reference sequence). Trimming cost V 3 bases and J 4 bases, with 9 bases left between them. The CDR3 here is CASSFYSGTGELFF. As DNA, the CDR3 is TGTGCCAGCAGCTTTTATTCGGGCACCGGGGAGCTGTTTTTT.

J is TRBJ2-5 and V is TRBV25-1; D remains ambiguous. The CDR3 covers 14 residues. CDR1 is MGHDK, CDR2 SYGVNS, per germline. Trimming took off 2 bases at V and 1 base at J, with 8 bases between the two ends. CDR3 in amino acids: CASSEKHTQETQYF. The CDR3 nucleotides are TGTGCCAGCAGTGAAAAGCACACCCAAGAGACCCAGTACTTC.

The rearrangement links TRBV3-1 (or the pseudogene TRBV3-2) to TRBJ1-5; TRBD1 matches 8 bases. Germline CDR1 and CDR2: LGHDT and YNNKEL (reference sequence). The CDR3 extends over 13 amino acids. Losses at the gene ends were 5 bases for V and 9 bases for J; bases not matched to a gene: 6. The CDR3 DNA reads TGTGCCAGCAGCTTGACAGGGGACGGGCCCCAGCATTTT. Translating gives CASSLTGDGPQHF.

CDR3 region: CASSGTENSPLHF. Here the CDR3 DNA reads TGTGCCAGTAGCGGGACAGAAAATTCACCCCTCCACTTT. The chain couples TRBV6-5 to TRBJ1-6; 7 bases match TRBD1. CDR3 length: 13 amino acids. Germline V gene sequence: CDR1 MNHEY, CDR2 SVGAGI. V dropped 9 bases and J dropped 7; count of bases not matched to a gene: 6.

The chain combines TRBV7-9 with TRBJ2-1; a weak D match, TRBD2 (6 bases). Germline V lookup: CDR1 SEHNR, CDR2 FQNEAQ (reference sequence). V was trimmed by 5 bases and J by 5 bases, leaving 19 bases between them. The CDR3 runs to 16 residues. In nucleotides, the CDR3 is TGTGCCAGCAGCCTCCCCCGGACTAAAGCGGACAATGAGCAGTTCTTC. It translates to CASSLPRTKADNEQFF. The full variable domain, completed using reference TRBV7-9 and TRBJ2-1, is DTGVSQNPRHKITKRGQNVTFRCDPISEHNRLYWYRQTLGQGPEFLTYFQNEAQLEKSRLLSDRFSAERPKGSFSTLEIQRTEQGDSAMYLCASSLPRTKADNEQFFGPGTRLTVL.

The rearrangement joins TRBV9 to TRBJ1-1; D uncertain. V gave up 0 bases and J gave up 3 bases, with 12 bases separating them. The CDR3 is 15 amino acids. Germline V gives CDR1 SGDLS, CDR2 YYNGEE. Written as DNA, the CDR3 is TGTGCCAGCAGCGTAGGACCGAGAGTGGACACTGAAGCTTTCTTT. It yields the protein CASSVGPRVDTEAFF.

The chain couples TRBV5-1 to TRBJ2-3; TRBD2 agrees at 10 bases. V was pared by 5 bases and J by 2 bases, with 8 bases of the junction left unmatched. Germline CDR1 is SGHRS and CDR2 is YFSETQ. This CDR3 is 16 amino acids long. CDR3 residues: CASRTAAGGYTDTQYF. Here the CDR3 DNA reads TGCGCCAGCAGAACGGCAGCGGGGGGGTACACAGATACGCAGTATTTT. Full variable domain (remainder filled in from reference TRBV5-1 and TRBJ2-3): KAGVTQTPRYLIKTRGQQVTLSCSPISGHRSVSWYQQTPGQGLQFLFEYFSETQRNKGNFPGRFSGRQFSNSRSEMNVSTLELGDSALYLCASRTAAGGYTDTQYFGPGTRLTVL.

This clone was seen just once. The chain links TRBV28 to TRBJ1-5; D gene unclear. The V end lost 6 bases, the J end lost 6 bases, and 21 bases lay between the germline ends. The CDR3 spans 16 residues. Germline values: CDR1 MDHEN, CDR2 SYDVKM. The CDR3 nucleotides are TGTGCCAGCAGCCTCCGAGGTTGGGGAAGGAGTCAGCCCCAGCATTTT. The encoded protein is CASSLRGWGRSQPQHF.

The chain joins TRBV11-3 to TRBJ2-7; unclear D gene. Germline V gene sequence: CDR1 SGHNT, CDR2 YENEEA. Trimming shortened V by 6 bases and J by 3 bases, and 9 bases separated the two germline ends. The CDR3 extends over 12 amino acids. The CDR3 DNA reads TGTGCCAGCAGTGTCGACGGCTACGAGCAGTACTTC. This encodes CASSVDGYEQYF.

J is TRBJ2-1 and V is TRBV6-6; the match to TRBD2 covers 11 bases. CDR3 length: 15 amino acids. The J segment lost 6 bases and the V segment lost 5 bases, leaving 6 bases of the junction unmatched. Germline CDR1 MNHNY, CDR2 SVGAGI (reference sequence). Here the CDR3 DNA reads TGTGCCAGCAGTCGACCGGGACTAGCGGCCAATGAGCAGTTCTTC. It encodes CASSRPGLAANEQFF.

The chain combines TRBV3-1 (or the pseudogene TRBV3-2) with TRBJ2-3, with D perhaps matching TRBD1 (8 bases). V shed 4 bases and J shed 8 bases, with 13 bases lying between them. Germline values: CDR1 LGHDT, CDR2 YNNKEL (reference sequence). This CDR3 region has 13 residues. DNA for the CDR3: TGTGCCAGCAGCCCGTACAGGGGGGGTACGCAGTATTTT. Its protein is CASSPYRGGTQYF.

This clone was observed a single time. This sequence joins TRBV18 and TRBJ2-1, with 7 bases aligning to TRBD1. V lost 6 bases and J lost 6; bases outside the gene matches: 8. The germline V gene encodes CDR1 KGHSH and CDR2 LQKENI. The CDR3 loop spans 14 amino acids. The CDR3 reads CASSPLTGSNEQFF. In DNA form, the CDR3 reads TGTGCCAGCTCCCCGTTGACAGGGAGCAATGAGCAGTTCTTC. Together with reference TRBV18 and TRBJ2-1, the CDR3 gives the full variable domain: NAGVMQNPRHLVRRRGQEARLRCSPMKGHSHVYWYRQLPEEGLKFMVYLQKENIIDESGMPKERFSAEFPKEGPSILRIQQVVRGDSAAYFCASSPLTGSNEQFFGPGTRLTVL.

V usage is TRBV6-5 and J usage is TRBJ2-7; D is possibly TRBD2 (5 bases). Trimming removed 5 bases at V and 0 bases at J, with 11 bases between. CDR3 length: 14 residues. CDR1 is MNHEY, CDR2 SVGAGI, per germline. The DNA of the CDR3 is TGTGCCAGCAGTCCTTGGACTTACTCCTACGAGCAGTACTTC. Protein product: CASSPWTYSYEQYF.

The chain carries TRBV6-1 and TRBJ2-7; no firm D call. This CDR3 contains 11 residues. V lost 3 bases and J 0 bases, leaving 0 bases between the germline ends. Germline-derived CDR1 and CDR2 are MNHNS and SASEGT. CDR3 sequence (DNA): TGTGCCAGCAGTGACTCCTACGAGCAGTACTTC. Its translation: CASSDSYEQYF.

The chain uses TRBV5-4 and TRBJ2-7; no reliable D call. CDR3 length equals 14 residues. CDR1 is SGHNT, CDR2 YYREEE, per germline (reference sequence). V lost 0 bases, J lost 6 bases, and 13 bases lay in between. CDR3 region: CASSLVGISTEQYF. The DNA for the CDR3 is TGTGCCAGCAGCTTGGTTGGTATCTCTACCGAGCAGTACTTC.

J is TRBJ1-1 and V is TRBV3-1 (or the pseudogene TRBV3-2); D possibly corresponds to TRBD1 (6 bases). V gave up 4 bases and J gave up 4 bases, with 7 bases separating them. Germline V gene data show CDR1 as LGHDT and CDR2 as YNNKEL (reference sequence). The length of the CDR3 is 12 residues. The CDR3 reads CASSLRGTEAFF. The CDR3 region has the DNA TGTGCCAGCAGCCTCAGGGGCACTGAAGCTTTCTTT.

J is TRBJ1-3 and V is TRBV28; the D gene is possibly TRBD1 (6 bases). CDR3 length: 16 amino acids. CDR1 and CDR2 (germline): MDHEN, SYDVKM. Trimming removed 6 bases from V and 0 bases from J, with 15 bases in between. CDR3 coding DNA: TGTGCCAGCAGCAAAACCGGACAGATCTCTGGAAACACCATATATTTT. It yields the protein CASSKTGQISGNTIYF.

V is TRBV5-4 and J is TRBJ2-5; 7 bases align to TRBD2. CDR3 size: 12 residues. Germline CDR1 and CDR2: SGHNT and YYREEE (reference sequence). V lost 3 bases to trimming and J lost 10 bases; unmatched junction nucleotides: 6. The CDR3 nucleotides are TGTGCCAGCAGCTCCTCGGGGGGTATCCAGTACTTC. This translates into CASSSSGGIQYF.

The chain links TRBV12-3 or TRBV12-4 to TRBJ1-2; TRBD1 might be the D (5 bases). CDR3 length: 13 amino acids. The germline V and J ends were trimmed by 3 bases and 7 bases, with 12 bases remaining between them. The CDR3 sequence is CASSFGRGGGYTF. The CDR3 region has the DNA TGTGCCAGCAGTTTCGGACGGGGGGGTGGCTACACCTTC.

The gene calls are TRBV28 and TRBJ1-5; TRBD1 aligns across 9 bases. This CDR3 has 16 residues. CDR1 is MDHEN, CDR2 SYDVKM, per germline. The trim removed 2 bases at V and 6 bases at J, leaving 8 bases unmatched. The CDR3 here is CASSLRDRGVVQPQHF. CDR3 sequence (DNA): TGTGCCAGCAGTTTAAGAGACAGGGGGGTTGTTCAGCCCCAGCATTTT. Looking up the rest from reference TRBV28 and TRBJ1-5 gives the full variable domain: DVKVTQSSRYLVKRTGEKVFLECVQDMDHENMFWYRQDPGLGLRLIYFSYDVKMKEKGDIPEGYSVSREKKERFSLILESASTNQTSMYLCASSLRDRGVVQPQHFGDGTRLSIL.

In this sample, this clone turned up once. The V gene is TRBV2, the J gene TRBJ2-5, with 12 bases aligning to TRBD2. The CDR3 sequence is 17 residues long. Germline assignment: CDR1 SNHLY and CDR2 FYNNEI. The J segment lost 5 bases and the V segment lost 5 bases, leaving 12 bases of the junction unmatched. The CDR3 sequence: CASSPIISSGRDETQYF. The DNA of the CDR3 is TGTGCCAGCAGTCCCATAATATCTAGCGGGAGGGACGAGACCCAGTACTTC.

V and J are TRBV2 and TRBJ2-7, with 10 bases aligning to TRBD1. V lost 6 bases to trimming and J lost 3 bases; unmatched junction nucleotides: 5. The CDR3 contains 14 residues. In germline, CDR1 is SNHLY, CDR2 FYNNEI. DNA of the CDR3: TGTGCCAGCAGGACAGGGGGCTCCTACTACGAGCAGTACTTC. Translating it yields CASRTGGSYYEQYF. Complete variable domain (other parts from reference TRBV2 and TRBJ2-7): EPEVTQTPSHQVTQMGQEVILRCVPISNHLYFYWYRQILGQKVEFLVSFYNNEISEKSEIFDDQFSVERPDGSNFTLKIRSTKLEDSAMYFCASRTGGSYYEQYFGPGTRLTVT.